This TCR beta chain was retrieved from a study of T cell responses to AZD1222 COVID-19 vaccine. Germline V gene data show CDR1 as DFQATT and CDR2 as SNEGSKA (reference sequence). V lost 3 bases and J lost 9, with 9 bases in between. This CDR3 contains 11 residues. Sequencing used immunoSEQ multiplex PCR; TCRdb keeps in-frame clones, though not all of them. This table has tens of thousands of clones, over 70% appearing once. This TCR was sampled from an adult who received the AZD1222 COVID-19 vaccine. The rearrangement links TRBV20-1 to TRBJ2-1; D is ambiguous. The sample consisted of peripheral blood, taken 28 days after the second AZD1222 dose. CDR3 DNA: TGCAGTGCTAGTTCGGCCGCTGAGCAGTTCTTC. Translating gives CSASSAAEQFF.